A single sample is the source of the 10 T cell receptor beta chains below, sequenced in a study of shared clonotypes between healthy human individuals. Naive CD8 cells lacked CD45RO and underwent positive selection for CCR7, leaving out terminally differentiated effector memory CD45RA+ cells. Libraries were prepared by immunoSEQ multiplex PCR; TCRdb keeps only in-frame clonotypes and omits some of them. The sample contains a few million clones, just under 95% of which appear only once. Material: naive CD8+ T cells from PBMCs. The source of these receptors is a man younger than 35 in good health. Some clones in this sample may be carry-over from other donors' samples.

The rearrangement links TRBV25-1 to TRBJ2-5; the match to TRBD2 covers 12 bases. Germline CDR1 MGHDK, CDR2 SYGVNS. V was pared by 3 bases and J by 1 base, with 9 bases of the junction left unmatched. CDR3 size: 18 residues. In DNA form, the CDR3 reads TGTGCCAGCAGTGAGGGTCGGCGACTAGCGGGAGCCCAAGAGACCCAGTACTTC. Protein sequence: CASSEGRRLAGAQETQYF.

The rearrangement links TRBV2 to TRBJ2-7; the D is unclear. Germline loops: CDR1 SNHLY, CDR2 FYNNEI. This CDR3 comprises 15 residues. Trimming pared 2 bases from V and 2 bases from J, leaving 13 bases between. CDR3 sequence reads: CASSELGRRTYEQYF. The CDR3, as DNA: TGTGCCAGCAGTGAACTCGGCAGGAGAACCTACGAGCAGTACTTC.

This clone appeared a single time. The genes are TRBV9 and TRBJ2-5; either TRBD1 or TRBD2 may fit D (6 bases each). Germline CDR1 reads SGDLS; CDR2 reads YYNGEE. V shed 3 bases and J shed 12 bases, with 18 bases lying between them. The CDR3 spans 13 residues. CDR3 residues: CASSETGTSRKYF. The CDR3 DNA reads TGTGCCAGCAGCGAAACAGGGACTTCCAGAAAGTACTTC.

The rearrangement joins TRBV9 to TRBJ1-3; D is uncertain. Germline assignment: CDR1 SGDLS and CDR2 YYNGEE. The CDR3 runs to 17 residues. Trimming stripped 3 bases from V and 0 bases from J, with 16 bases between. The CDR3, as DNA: TGTGCCAGCAGCGCCCGGAAGGAGATTAGCTCTGGAAACACCATATATTTT. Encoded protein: CASSARKEISSGNTIYF.

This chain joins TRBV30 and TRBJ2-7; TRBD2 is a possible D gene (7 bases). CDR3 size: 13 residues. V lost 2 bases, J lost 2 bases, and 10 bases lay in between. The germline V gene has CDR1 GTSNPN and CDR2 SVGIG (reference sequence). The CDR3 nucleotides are TGTGCCTGGAGTTTAGGGGGGGCCTACGAGCAGTACTTC. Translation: CAWSLGGAYEQYF.

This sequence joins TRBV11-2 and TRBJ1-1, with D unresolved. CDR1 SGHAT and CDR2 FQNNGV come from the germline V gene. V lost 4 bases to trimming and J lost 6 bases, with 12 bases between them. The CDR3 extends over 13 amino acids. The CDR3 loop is CASSSRLSPEAFF. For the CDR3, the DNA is TGTGCCAGCAGCTCCCGACTGTCCCCTGAAGCTTTCTTT.

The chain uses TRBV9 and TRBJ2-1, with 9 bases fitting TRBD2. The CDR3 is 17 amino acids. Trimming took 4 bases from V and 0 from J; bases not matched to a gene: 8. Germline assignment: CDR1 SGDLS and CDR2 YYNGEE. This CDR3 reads CASSKPSGASSYNEQFF. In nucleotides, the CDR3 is TGTGCCAGCAGCAAACCTAGCGGGGCGAGCTCCTACAATGAGCAGTTCTTC.

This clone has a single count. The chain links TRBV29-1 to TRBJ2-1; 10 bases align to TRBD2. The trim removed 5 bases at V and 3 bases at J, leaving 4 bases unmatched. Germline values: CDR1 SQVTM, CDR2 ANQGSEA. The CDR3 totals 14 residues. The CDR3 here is CSVKAGGVYNEQFF. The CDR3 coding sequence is TGCAGCGTTAAAGCGGGAGGGGTCTACAATGAGCAGTTCTTC.

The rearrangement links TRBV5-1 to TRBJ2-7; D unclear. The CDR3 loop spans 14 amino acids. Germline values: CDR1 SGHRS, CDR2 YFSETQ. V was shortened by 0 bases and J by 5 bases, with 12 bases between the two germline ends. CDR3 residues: CASSLAAKSHEQYF. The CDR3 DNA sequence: TGCGCCAGCAGCTTGGCCGCCAAATCCCACGAGCAGTACTTC.

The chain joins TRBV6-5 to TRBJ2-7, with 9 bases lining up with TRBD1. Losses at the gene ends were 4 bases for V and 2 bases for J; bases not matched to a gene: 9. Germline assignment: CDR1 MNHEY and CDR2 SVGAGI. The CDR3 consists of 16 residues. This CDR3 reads CASSSGTGKGTYEQYF. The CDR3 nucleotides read TGTGCCAGCAGTTCCGGGACAGGGAAAGGAACCTACGAGCAGTACTTC.